Given below is one T cell receptor beta chain in context. The data derive from a study of CD8 T cells in Susac syndrome. CDR3 length: 14 amino acids. Germline lookup yields CDR1 PRHDT and CDR2 FYEKMQ (reference sequence). The V and J ends lost 4 bases and 5 bases, in that order; junction bases with no gene match: 8. Controls were age- and sex-matched healthy donors. TEMRA cells underwent FACS enrichment and CD8+ and CD4+ T cells underwent negative isolation. RNA amounts of roughly 0.5 to 1 ug underwent reverse transcription with random hexamers. MiXCR, run by TCRdb on the immunoSEQ multiplex PCR reads, gives a single entry per CDR3 protein. Of under 150,000 distinct CDR3 sequences listed, 94% are singletons.

The TCR originated in a human donor in good health. The sequenced sample consisted of CD8+ T cells from PBMCs. The chain links TRBV13 to TRBJ2-7, with 7 bases fitting TRBD1. CDR3 sequence reads: CASSSTGDLDEQYF. For the CDR3, the DNA is TGTGCCAGCAGCTCAACAGGGGATCTCGACGAGCAGTACTTC.